Each of the 28 T cell receptor beta chains below was sequenced from the same sample in a study of early T cells in non-severe SARS-CoV-2 infection. TCRdb re-called the 5' RACE reads with MiXCR, one entry per CDR3 protein. The data show tens of thousands of distinct CDR3 sequences, with around a sixth seen just once and roughly an eighth held by the top ten. Material for sequencing was whole blood. The receptors were sampled from an adult who was a healthcare worker with PCR-confirmed SARS-CoV-2 infection or an uninfected control (not recorded which).

This clonotype was found a few times. V is TRBV19 and J is TRBJ2-7; D possibly uses TRBD1 or TRBD2 (5 bases each). CDR1 and CDR2 (germline): LNHDA, SQIVND (reference sequence). V was trimmed by 4 bases and J by 4 bases, leaving 14 bases between them. This CDR3 has 14 residues. CDR3 amino acids: CASSTGRGPYEQYF. The CDR3 DNA follows: TGTGCCAGTAGTACCGGCCGGGGACCTTACGAGCAGTACTTC. The full variable domain, completed using reference TRBV19 and TRBJ2-7, is DGGITQSPKYLFRKEGQNVTLSCEQNLNHDAMYWYRQDPGQGLRLIYYSQIVNDFQKGDIAEGYSVSREKKESFPLTVTSAQKNPTAFYLCASSTGRGPYEQYFGPGTRLTVT.

In this sample, this clonotype turned up a few times. The chain couples TRBV5-1 to TRBJ2-1; 11 bases are shared with TRBD2. Trimming cost V 4 bases and J 7 bases; bases outside gene matches: 4. The length of the CDR3 is 14 residues. Germline V gene sequence: CDR1 SGHRS, CDR2 YFSETQ. CDR3 in amino acids: CASSPGLADNEQFF. The CDR3 DNA sequence: TGCGCCAGCAGCCCGGGACTAGCGGATAATGAGCAGTTCTTC.

The chain joins TRBV18 to TRBJ2-7, with unresolved D. The CDR3 runs to 14 residues. Germline assignment: CDR1 KGHSH and CDR2 LQKENI. V shed 3 bases and J shed 0 bases, with 9 bases lying between them. This CDR3 reads CASSPSASSYEQYF. CDR3 sequence (DNA): TGTGCCAGCTCACCTTCTGCCAGCTCCTACGAGCAGTACTTC.

This clonotype was observed many times. The chain is built from TRBV14 and TRBJ2-7; D gene unclear. V lost 4 bases and J lost 0, with 13 bases in between. This CDR3 spans 15 amino acids. CDR1 SGHDN and CDR2 FVKESK come from the germline V gene. The CDR3 nucleotides read TGTGCCAGCAGCCTCGGACCCAGGAGCTCCTACGAGCAGTACTTC. This codes for CASSLGPRSSYEQYF.

Comments on this clonotype: The junction does not match germline at one end; this may be a read error. The chain joins TRBV7-7 to TRBJ2-1; the match to TRBD2 covers 12 bases. CDR1 and CDR2 (germline): SSHAT, FNYEAQ (reference sequence). The CDR3 contains 13 residues. CDR3 coding DNA: TGTGCTAGCAGTTCTAGCGGGGGGGCCGAGCAGTTCTTC. It specifies CASSSSGGAEQFF.

This clonotype occurred many times. V is TRBV2 and J is TRBJ1-5; TRBD1 is a possible D gene (6 bases). The V and J ends lost 2 bases and 6 bases respectively, with 11 bases between them. The length of the CDR3 is 14 residues. Per the germline V gene, CDR1 is SNHLY and CDR2 is FYNNEI. The CDR3 region is CASSELQGLQPQHF. CDR3 DNA sequence: TGTGCCAGCAGTGAACTGCAGGGGCTTCAGCCCCAGCATTTT.

This clonotype was counted a few times. The gene calls are TRBV29-1 and TRBJ2-5; tentative D call: TRBD2 (7 bases). The germline CDR1 and CDR2 sequences are SQVTM and ANQGSEA. This CDR3 has 14 amino acids. With 7 bases removed from V and 0 bases from J, the gap between germline ends came to 15 bases. The CDR3 nucleotides read TGCAGCGCCACCGGAGGGGGGGACCAAGAGACCCAGTACTTC. This codes for CSATGGGDQETQYF.

This clonotype has more than one count but fewer than ten. The chain recombines TRBV9 with TRBJ2-3; 12 bases are shared with TRBD2. The CDR3 loop spans 14 amino acids. Unmatched junction bases numbered 1, after V lost 5 bases and J lost 3 bases. Germline values: CDR1 SGDLS, CDR2 YYNGEE. CDR3 coding DNA: TGTGCCAGCAGTGGACTAGCGGGGACAGATACGCAGTATTTT. It translates to CASSGLAGTDTQYF. The variable domain in full, with the rest retrieved from reference TRBV9 and TRBJ2-3, is DSGVTQTPKHLITATGQRVTLRCSPRSGDLSVYWYQQSLDQGLQFLIQYYNGEERAKGNILERFSAQQFPDLHSELNLSSLELGDSALYFCASSGLAGTDTQYFGPGTRLTVL.

This chain connects TRBV20-1 to TRBJ2-7; 8 bases agree with TRBD1. Looked up from germline, CDR1 is DFQATT and CDR2 is SNEGSKA (reference sequence). CDR3 length: 15 residues. The trim removed 5 bases at V and 0 bases at J, leaving 9 bases unmatched. This CDR3 is CSADQGQVDSYEQYF. CDR3 nucleotide sequence: TGCAGTGCTGACCAGGGACAGGTCGACTCCTACGAGCAGTACTTC.

This clonotype appeared a few times. The gene calls are TRBV4-2 and TRBJ2-2; D could derive from TRBD1 or TRBD2 (5 bases each). Germline values: CDR1 LGHNA, CDR2 YNFKEQ. This CDR3 is 15 amino acids long. Between the trimmed V and J ends, which lost 0 bases and 3 bases, there was a span of 8 bases. The CDR3 sequence is CASSQERGDTGELFF. The CDR3 DNA is TGTGCCAGCAGCCAAGAGAGAGGGGACACCGGGGAGCTGTTTTTT.

The sample holds a few counts of this clonotype. The chain employs TRBV19 and TRBJ1-5; D uncertain. The CDR3 consists of 15 residues. CDR1 LNHDA and CDR2 SQIVND come from the germline V gene (reference sequence). V lost 2 bases, J lost 6 bases, and 14 bases lay in between. CDR3 DNA: TGTGCCAGTAGTATAAATTCAGTAATCGGTCAGCCCCAGCATTTT. Translated, it gives CASSINSVIGQPQHF.

This clonotype was counted ten times or more. This chain links TRBV7-9 with TRBJ1-3; no clear D. The V end was cut by 1 base, the J end by 3 bases, with 10 bases between. There are 15 residues in the CDR3. Germline V gene sequence: CDR1 SEHNR, CDR2 FQNEAQ (reference sequence). This CDR3 is CASSLDRRNGNTIYF. The CDR3, as DNA: TGTGCCAGCAGCTTAGATCGTCGCAATGGAAACACCATATATTTT.

This clonotype was found many times. CDR3 amino acids: CASSLPGFSYEQYF. CDR3 DNA sequence: TGTGCCAGTAGTCTACCAGGGTTCTCCTACGAGCAGTACTTC. V usage is TRBV19 and J usage is TRBJ2-7; tentatively, D is TRBD1 (5 bases). The CDR3 extends over 14 amino acids. The V end lost 5 bases, the J end lost 0 bases, and 11 bases lay between the germline ends. From germline, CDR1 is LNHDA and CDR2 SQIVND (reference sequence).

This clonotype was detected ten times or more. The rearrangement uses TRBV10-2 and TRBJ2-1; 10 nucleotides line up with TRBD2. The CDR3 sequence is 13 residues long. The germline V gene encodes CDR1 WSHSY and CDR2 SAAADI. The V gene end was trimmed by 4 bases and the J gene end by 6 bases; junction bases not matched to a gene: 0. CDR3 sequence: CASSGLAGNEQFF. CDR3 bases: TGCGCCAGCAGTGGACTAGCGGGCAATGAGCAGTTCTTC.

This clonotype came up a few times. The chain combines TRBV6-4 with TRBJ2-1; 16 bases map to TRBD2. This CDR3 comprises 18 residues. V was clipped by 0 bases and J by 7 bases; unmatched bases: 6. Germline CDR1 reads MRHNA; CDR2 reads SNTAGT. The CDR3 is CASSDSTGTSGGVNEQFF. As DNA, the CDR3 is TGTGCCAGCAGTGACTCGACTGGGACTAGCGGGGGGGTAAATGAGCAGTTCTTC.

The chain has TRBV6-5 and TRBJ2-3; 7 positions match TRBD2. This CDR3 comprises 15 residues. After removal of 5 bases from V and 6 bases from J, the junction contained 11 bases not matched to a gene. CDR1 and CDR2 from the germline V gene are MNHEY and SVGAGI. Here the CDR3 reads CASSTWWGGSDTQYF. CDR3 nucleotide sequence: TGTGCCAGCAGTACATGGTGGGGGGGTTCGGATACGCAGTATTTT.

This clonotype was seen only a few times. This chain joins TRBV5-1 and TRBJ1-5; a weak D match, TRBD1 (6 bases). The CDR3 sequence is 14 residues long. The germline V gene encodes CDR1 SGHRS and CDR2 YFSETQ. V lost 4 bases and J 2 bases, leaving 10 bases between the germline ends. CDR3 in amino acids: CASSPGGGNQPQHF. The CDR3 DNA reads as TGCGCCAGCAGCCCCGGGGGCGGCAATCAGCCCCAGCATTTT.

This clonotype was detected ten times or more. V and J are TRBV25-1 and TRBJ1-4; 7 bases map to TRBD1. V lost 5 bases, J lost 4 bases, and 7 bases stayed unmatched. From germline, CDR1 is MGHDK and CDR2 SYGVNS. The CDR3 has 15 amino acids. The CDR3 nucleotides read TGTGCCAGCAGTACTCCCGGGACAGTTAATGAAAAACTGTTTTTT. Its protein product is CASSTPGTVNEKLFF.

This clonotype was seen only a few times. The J gene is TRBJ2-3, the V gene TRBV6-2 or TRBV6-3; D possibly corresponds to TRBD1 (5 bases). Trimming took 7 bases from V and 3 from J, leaving 17 bases between them. The germline V gene has CDR1 MNHEY and CDR2 SVGEGT. The CDR3 consists of 15 residues. This CDR3 reads CASTTGPGRTDTQYF. CDR3 bases: TGTGCCAGCACCACAGGACCAGGGCGAACAGATACGCAGTATTTT.

This clonotype was seen repeatedly, ten times or more. The rearrangement uses TRBV24-1 and TRBJ1-5, with a weak D call TRBD1 (5 bases). From germline, CDR1 is KGHDR and CDR2 SFDVKD. The CDR3 runs 14 residues. Trimming shortened V by 6 bases and J by 6 bases, and 14 bases separated the two germline ends. The CDR3 coding sequence is TGTGCCACCAGTCCAGGAGGGGAGGGTCAGCCCCAGCATTTT. Its translation is CATSPGGEGQPQHF.

This clonotype showed up just a few times. The chain combines TRBV10-1 with TRBJ2-3, with D maybe TRBD1 (5 bases). Trimming left V 6 bases short and J 4 bases short, with 14 bases between. The CDR3 totals 14 residues. Per the germline V gene, CDR1 is WNHNN and CDR2 is SYGVQD (reference sequence). CDR3 region: CASSFQGLADTQYF. Here the CDR3 DNA reads TGCGCCAGCAGCTTTCAGGGCCTCGCAGATACGCAGTATTTT.

This clonotype has just a few counts. The rearrangement links TRBV3-1 to TRBJ1-6, with D perhaps matching TRBD1 (5 bases). Germline V gives CDR1 LGHDT, CDR2 YNNKEL (reference sequence). There are 16 residues in the CDR3. The V and J ends lost 4 bases and 7 bases respectively, with 17 bases between them. CDR3 protein: CASSPRARDPNSPLHF. In DNA form, the CDR3 reads TGTGCCAGCAGCCCGCGCGCCCGGGACCCAAATTCACCCCTCCACTTT.

The CDR3 nucleotides are TGTGCCAGCAGTGAACCGTGGGGGGGAAATAATTCACCCCTCCACTTT. Protein: CASSEPWGGNNSPLHF. This rearrangement joins TRBV2 to TRBJ1-6; tentatively, D is TRBD1 (5 bases). Trimming removed 2 bases from V and 5 bases from J, with 13 bases in between. From germline, CDR1 is SNHLY and CDR2 FYNNEI. CDR3 size: 16 residues.

Many counts were recorded for this clonotype. The chain is built from TRBV11-1 and TRBJ2-1; 7 bases are a match to TRBD1. Germline-derived CDR1 and CDR2 are SGHAT and FQDESV (reference sequence). V lost 4 bases, J lost 15 bases, and 9 bases stayed unmatched. The CDR3 totals 12 residues. CDR3 sequence: CASSSTGVEGFF. For the CDR3, the DNA is TGTGCCAGCAGCTCAACAGGGGTGGAAGGGTTCTTC. The full variable domain, in which reference TRBV11-1 and TRBJ2-1 provide the parts outside the CDR3, is EAEVAQSPRYKITEKSQAVAFWCDPISGHATLYWYRQILGQGPELLVQFQDESVVDDSQLPKDRFSAERLKGVDSTLKIQPAELGDSAMYLCASSSTGVEGFFGPGTRLTVL.

This sequence joins TRBV2 and TRBJ1-1; TRBD1 matches at 9 bases. The CDR3 consists of 16 residues. Losses at the gene ends were 7 bases for V and 4 bases for J; bases not matched to a gene: 13. Germline V lookup: CDR1 SNHLY, CDR2 FYNNEI. CDR3 sequence: CASTLGMTGGSTEAFF. Here the CDR3 DNA reads TGTGCCAGCACCCTAGGGATGACAGGGGGGAGCACTGAAGCTTTCTTT.

The chain is built from TRBV6-5 and TRBJ1-3, with 11 bases matching TRBD1. There are 15 residues in the CDR3. Germline CDR1 and CDR2: MNHEY and SVGAGI. V gave up 6 bases and J gave up 6 bases; unmatched junction bases: 7. The CDR3 DNA sequence: TGTGCCAGCAGCTTGGACAGGGGGCCAGAAAACACCATATATTTT. Amino acid sequence: CASSLDRGPENTIYF.

The chain is built from TRBV28 and TRBJ1-1; tentative D call: TRBD1 (6 bases). CDR3 size: 14 residues. Germline lookup yields CDR1 MDHEN and CDR2 SYDVKM. V lost 6 bases, J lost 4 bases, and 15 bases lay in between. DNA of the CDR3: TGTGCCAGCAGGCCCACAGGGAAGCGCACTGAAGCTTTCTTT. Translation gives CASRPTGKRTEAFF. Filled out from reference TRBV28 and TRBJ1-1, the complete variable domain reads DVKVTQSSRYLVKRTGEKVFLECVQDMDHENMFWYRQDPGLGLRLIYFSYDVKMKEKGDIPEGYSVSREKKERFSLILESASTNQTSMYLCASRPTGKRTEAFFGQGTRLTVV.

The rearrangement links TRBV5-5 to TRBJ2-3, with D perhaps matching TRBD2 (5 bases). Trimming removed 2 bases at V and 2 bases at J, with 15 bases between. Germline V gene data show CDR1 as SGHKS and CDR2 as YYEKEE (reference sequence). This CDR3 is built from 16 residues. CDR3 loop: CASSFFGVSPTDTQYF. The CDR3 coding sequence is TGTGCCAGCAGCTTTTTCGGGGTGTCCCCCACAGATACGCAGTATTTT.